Listed here is a single TCR beta chain. In this sample, this clonotype turned up a few times. Its cognate antigen has yet to be identified. Within one base of it there is no much larger clone, and no base qualities were kept. V loses 3 bases of germline sequence and J loses 4 bases, and the interval between the two ends is 13 bases. The CDR1 and CDR2 encoded by the germline V gene are MGHDK and SYGVNS. The CDR3 runs 15 amino acids, cysteine and phenylalanine included. Only CDR3 DNA is held: 45 bases, read in frame from base 1. The TCR beta CDR3 regions were amplified from the RNA transcripts. The first round of RT-PCR for the TCR CDR3 was performed with the HTBI primer set and the Qiagen OneStep RT-PCR kit. The libraries were constructed in a second round of multiplex PCR and then size-selected and purified. Sequencing of the libraries was done on an Illumina HiSeq2000 using paired-end 100 bp reads. The original pipeline was this. Raw data were processed with SOAPnuke, discarding reads with adapters, uncalled bases, mean Phred below 15, or no exact constant-primer or identifier match. High-quality paired reads were merged using COPE v1.2.5, and each unique nucleotide sequence was defined as a clonotype. Clonotypes were aligned to IMGT TRBV, TRBD and TRBJ reference segments using MiTCR v1.1. Analysis was restricted to V-J combinations with a frequency above 0.0001, which covered about 99% of repertoires. The TCS score was defined as F50 (clonal expansion) divided by E x V (chaos), with BLOSUM62-based TCRdist calculated between CDR3 peptides within each V-J. Welch's t-statistics and random forest reduced 500 to 550 V-J features to under 15, which were used in a naive Bayes classifier (R e1071). TCRdb reran the public reads through fastp at Q25 and MiXCR, keeping productive beta chains. Merged by CDR3 protein, the rows form single entries marked with the most common genes and DNA. TCRdb's processing, not the authors', yielded these V and J calls. The sample table lists more than 500,000 distinct CDR3 sequences, roughly 15% of them with a count of one. The ten largest clones add up to over 3.5% of the sample.

These data are taken from a study of T cells in Graves' hyperthyroidism and ophthalmopathy (dated by TCRdb to about 2019). Study-wide context: Peripheral blood was sampled at the time of initial diagnosis, prior to any treatment. After blood sampling, hyperthyroidism patients were treated with methimazole at a starting dose of 30 mg daily, and ophthalmopathy patients were treated with high-dose intravenous methylprednisolone. The 90 to 100 discovery patients were randomly split 7:3 into training and test sets. According to the paper, TCR Vbeta CDR3 sequencing was carried out on 135 peripheral blood samples, which came from fewer than 50 ophthalmopathy, 80 or so hyperthyroidism and about 17 progressor patients. TCR V-J signatures able to tell the groups apart were searched for in a discovery cohort of approximately 95 patients, of whom over 40 had Graves' ophthalmopathy and about 60 had stable Graves' hyperthyroidism. Thyroid tissue and blood T-cell repertoires from six Graves' hyperthyroidism patients were also compared in the study. An independent validation cohort of about 19 hyperthyroidism patients and 17 patients who later progressed to ophthalmopathy tested prospective prediction of ophthalmopathy. Here is what the overall study found, with its caveats: In validation, the model predicted progression to ophthalmopathy with approximately 70% sensitivity and roughly 72% specificity, a median of roughly seven months before onset. Sample size was not statistically predetermined, and blinding of investigators to group allocation was not performed. Most expanded thyroid clonotypes (frequency above 0.001) were also detected in blood, suggesting blood repertoires may reflect thyroid immune responses. In cross-validation, a model built on a 13 V-J signature told ophthalmopathy apart from stable hyperthyroidism with less than 90% sensitivity and about 81% specificity, and in testing the same model reached 80%/75%.

Graves' hyperthyroidism was defined as stable when no progression to ophthalmopathy occurred over 18 months of follow-up. Hyperthyroidism patients were newly diagnosed, had a disease duration of under 2 months, and were aged 18 to 65 years. The study excluded patients with uncontrolled infections, other autoimmune diseases, pregnancy or lactation. Clinical symptoms, serum thyroxine and TRAb, thyroid ultrasound, and orbital computed tomography formed the basis for the diagnoses. Ficoll-Paque density gradient centrifugation was used to isolate PBMCs from about 10 ml of fresh peripheral blood. Total RNA was extracted using Trizol reagent, and RNA quality was assessed on an Agilent 2100 Bioanalyzer.

The rearrangement combines TRBV25-1 with TRBJ2-1; the D gene is possibly TRBD2, with 7 bases matching. Sequences were obtained from blood. This TCR came from a woman aged 25 to 45 with Graves' hyperthyroidism. The nucleotide sequence is TGTGCCAGCAGTGACTTGGGGGGGCGGTACAATGAGCAGTTCTTC. It translates to CASSDLGGRYNEQFF.